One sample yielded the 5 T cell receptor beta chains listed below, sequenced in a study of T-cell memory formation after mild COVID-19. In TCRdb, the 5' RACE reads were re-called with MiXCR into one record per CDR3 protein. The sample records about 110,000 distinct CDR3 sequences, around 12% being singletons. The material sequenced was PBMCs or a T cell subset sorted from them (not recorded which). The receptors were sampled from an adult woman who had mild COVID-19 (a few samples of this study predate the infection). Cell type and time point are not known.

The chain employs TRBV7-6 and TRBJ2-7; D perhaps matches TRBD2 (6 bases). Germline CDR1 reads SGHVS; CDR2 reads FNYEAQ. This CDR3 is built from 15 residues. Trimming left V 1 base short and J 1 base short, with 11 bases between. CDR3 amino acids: CASSLEGGESYEQYF. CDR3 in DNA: TGTGCCAGCAGCTTAGAAGGAGGGGAATCCTACGAGCAGTACTTC.

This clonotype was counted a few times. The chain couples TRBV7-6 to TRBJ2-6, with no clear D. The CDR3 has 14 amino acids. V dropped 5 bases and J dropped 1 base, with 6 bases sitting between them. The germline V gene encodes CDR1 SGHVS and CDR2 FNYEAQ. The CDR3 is CASSTSSGANVLTF. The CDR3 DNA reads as TGTGCCAGCAGCACCAGTTCTGGGGCCAACGTCCTGACTTTC.

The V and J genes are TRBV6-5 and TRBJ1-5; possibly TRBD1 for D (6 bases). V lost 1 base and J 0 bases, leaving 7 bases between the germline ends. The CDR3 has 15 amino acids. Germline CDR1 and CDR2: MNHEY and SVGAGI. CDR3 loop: CASSYYRDSNQPQHF. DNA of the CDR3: TGTGCCAGCAGTTACTACAGGGATAGCAATCAGCCCCAGCATTTT.

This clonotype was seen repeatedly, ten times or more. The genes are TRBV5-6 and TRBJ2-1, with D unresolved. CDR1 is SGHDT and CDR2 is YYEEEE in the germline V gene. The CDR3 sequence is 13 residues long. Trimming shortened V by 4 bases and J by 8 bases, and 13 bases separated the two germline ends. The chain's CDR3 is CASSGVGYHEQFF. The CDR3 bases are TGTGCCAGCAGCGGGGTGGGTTACCATGAGCAGTTCTTC.

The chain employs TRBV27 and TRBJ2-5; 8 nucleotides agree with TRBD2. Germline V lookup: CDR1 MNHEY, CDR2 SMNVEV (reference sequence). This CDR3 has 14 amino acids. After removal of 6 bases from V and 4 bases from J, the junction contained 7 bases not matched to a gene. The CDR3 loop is CASSPTTSGETQYF. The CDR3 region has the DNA TGTGCCAGCAGCCCAACAACTAGCGGAGAGACCCAGTACTTC.